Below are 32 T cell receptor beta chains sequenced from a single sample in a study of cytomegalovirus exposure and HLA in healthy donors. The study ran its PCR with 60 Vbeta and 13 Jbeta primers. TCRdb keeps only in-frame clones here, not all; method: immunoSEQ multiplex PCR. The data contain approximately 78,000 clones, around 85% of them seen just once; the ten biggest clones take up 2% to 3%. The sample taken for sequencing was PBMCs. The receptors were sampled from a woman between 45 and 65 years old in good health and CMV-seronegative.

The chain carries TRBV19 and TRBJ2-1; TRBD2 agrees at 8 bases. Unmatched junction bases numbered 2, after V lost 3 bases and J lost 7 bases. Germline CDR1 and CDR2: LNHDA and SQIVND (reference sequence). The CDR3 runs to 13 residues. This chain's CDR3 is CASSMVAGNEQFF. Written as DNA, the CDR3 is TGTGCCAGTAGTATGGTAGCGGGAAATGAGCAGTTCTTC.

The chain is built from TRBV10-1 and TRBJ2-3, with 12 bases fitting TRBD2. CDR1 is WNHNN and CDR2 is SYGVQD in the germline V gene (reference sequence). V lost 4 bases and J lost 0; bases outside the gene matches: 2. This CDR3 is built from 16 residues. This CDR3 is CASSGTSGISTDTQYF. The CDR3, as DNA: TGCGCCAGCAGTGGGACTAGCGGGATTAGCACAGATACGCAGTATTTT.

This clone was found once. CDR3 sequence: CASSLTGGRTGELFF. The CDR3 DNA is TGTGCCAGCAGCTTGACGGGGGGCCGAACCGGGGAGCTGTTTTTT. The V gene is TRBV7-8, the J gene TRBJ2-2, with a weak D call TRBD2 (7 bases). The CDR3 runs 15 residues. V was trimmed by 3 bases and J by 5 bases, leaving 13 bases between them. CDR1 and CDR2 (germline): SGHVS, FQNEAQ.

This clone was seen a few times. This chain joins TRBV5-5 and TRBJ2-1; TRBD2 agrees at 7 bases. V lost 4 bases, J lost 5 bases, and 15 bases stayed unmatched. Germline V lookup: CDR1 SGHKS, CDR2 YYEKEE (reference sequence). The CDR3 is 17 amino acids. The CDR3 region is CASSISYSGFGDNEQFF. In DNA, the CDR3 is TGTGCCAGCAGCATATCCTATAGCGGGTTCGGGGACAATGAGCAGTTCTTC.

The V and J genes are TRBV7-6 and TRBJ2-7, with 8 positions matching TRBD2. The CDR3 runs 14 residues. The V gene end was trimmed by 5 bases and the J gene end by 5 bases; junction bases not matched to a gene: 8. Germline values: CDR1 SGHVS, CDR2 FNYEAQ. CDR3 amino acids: CASSPGLASNEQYF. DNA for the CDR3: TGTGCCAGCAGCCCCGGACTAGCAAGCAACGAGCAGTACTTC.

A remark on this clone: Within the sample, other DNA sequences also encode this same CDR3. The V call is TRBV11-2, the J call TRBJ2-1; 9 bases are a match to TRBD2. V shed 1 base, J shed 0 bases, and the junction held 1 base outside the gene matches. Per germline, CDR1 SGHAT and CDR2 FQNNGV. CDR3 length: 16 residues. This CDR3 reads CASSLGRGGSYNEQFF. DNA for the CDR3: TGTGCCAGCAGCTTAGGGCGGGGGGGCTCCTACAATGAGCAGTTCTTC.

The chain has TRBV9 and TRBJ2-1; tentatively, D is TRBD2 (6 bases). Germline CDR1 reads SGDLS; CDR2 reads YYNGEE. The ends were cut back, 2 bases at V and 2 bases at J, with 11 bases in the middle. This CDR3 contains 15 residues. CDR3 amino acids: CASSVIAETYNEQFF. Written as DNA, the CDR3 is TGTGCCAGCAGCGTGATAGCGGAAACCTACAATGAGCAGTTCTTC. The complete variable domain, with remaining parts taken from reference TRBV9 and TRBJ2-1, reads DSGVTQTPKHLITATGQRVTLRCSPRSGDLSVYWYQQSLDQGLQFLIQYYNGEERAKGNILERFSAQQFPDLHSELNLSSLELGDSALYFCASSVIAETYNEQFFGPGTRLTVL.

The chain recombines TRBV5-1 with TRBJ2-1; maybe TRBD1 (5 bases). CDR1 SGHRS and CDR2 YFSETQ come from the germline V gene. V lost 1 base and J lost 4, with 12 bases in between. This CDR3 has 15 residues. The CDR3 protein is CASSLLGENYNEQFF. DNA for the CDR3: TGCGCCAGCAGCTTGTTAGGGGAAAATTACAATGAGCAGTTCTTC.

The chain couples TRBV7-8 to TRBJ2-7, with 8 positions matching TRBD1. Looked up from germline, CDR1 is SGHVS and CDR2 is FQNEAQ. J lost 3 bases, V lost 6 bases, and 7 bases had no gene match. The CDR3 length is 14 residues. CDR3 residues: CASRRQGYGYEQYF. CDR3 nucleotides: TGTGCCAGCAGACGACAGGGGTACGGCTACGAGCAGTACTTC.

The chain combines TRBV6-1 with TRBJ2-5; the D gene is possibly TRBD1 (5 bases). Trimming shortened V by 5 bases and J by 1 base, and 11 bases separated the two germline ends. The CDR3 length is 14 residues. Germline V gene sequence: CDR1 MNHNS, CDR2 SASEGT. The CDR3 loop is CASSQQDPQETQYF. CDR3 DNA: TGTGCCAGCAGTCAACAGGACCCCCAAGAGACCCAGTACTTC.

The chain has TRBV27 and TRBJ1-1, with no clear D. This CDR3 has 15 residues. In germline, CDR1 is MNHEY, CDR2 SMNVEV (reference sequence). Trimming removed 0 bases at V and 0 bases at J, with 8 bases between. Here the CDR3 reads CASSLSGAMNTEAFF. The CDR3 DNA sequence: TGTGCCAGCAGTTTATCGGGAGCAATGAACACTGAAGCTTTCTTT.

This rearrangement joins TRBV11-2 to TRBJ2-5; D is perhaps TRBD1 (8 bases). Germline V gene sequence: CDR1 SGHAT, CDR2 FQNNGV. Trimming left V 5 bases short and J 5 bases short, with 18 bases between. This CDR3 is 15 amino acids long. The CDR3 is CASSQNGQGGETQYF. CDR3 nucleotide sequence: TGTGCCAGCAGCCAGAACGGACAGGGAGGGGAGACCCAGTACTTC.

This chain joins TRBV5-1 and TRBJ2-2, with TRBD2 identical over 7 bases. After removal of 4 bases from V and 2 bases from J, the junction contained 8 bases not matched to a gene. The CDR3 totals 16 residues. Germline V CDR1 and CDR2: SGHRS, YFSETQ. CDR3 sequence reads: CASSPPGLPNTGELFF. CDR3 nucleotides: TGCGCCAGCAGCCCACCGGGACTACCTAACACCGGGGAGCTGTTTTTT. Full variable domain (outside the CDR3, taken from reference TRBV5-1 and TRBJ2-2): KAGVTQTPRYLIKTRGQQVTLSCSPISGHRSVSWYQQTPGQGLQFLFEYFSETQRNKGNFPGRFSGRQFSNSRSEMNVSTLELGDSALYLCASSPPGLPNTGELFFGEGSRLTVL.

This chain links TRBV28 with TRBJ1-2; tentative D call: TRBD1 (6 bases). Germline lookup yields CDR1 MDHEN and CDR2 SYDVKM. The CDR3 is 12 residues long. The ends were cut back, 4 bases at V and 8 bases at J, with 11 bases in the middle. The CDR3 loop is CASSSQGTGYTF. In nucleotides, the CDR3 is TGTGCCAGCAGTTCACAGGGTACGGGCTACACCTTC.

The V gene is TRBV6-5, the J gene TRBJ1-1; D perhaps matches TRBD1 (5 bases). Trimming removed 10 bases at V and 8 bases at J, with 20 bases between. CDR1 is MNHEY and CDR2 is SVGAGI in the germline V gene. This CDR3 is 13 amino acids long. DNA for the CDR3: TGTGCCACCAAATTCGGGGGTGGCGGAGAAGCTTTCTTT. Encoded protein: CATKFGGGGEAFF.

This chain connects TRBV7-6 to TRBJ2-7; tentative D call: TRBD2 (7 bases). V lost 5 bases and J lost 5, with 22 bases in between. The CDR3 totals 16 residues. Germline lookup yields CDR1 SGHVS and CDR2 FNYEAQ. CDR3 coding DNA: TGTGCCAGCAGCCCTAGGGGGGGGCCCGTTTTCCACGAGCAGTACTTC. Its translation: CASSPRGGPVFHEQYF.

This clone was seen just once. The chain's CDR3 is CASSVQGGQSYNEQFF. The CDR3 coding sequence is TGTGCCAGCAGCGTACAGGGGGGCCAATCCTACAATGAGCAGTTCTTC. This rearrangement joins TRBV11-3 to TRBJ2-1, with 8 bases aligning to TRBD1. The CDR3 totals 16 residues. Germline values: CDR1 SGHNT, CDR2 YENEEA. V shed 5 bases and J 1 base; nucleotides not matched to a gene: 7.

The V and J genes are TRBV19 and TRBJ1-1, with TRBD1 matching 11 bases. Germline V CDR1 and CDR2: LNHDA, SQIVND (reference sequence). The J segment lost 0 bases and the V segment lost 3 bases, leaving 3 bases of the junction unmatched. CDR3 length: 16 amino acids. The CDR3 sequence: CASSIRTGGLNTEAFF. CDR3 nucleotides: TGTGCCAGTAGTATCCGGACAGGGGGCCTGAACACTGAAGCTTTCTTT.

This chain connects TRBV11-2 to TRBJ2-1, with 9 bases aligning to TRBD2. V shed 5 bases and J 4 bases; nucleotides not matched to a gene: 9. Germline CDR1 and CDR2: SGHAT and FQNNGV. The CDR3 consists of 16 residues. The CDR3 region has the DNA TGTGCCAGCAGCCGAGCGGGAGGTAGGGTTTACAATGAGCAGTTCTTC. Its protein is CASSRAGGRVYNEQFF.

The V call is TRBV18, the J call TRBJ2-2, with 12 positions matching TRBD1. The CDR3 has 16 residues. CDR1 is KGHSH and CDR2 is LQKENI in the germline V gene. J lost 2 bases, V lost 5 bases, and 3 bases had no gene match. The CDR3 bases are TGTGCCAGCTCAGCCGGGACAGGGGGCAACACCGGGGAGCTGTTTTTT. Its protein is CASSAGTGGNTGELFF.

The CDR3, as DNA: TGTGCCAGCCCCCAGGGCTCTGGAAACACCATATATTTT. This gives the protein CASPQGSGNTIYF. The chain carries TRBV6-1 and TRBJ1-3, with D tentatively TRBD1 (5 bases). Germline values: CDR1 MNHNS, CDR2 SASEGT. The CDR3 is made up of 13 amino acids. V was clipped by 8 bases and J by 0 bases, with 8 bases between them.

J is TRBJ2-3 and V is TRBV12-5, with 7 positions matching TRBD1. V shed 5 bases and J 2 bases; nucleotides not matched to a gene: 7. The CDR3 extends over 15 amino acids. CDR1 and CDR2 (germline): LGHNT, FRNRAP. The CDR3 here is CASGPGGKDTDTQYF. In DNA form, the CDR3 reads TGTGCTAGTGGTCCAGGGGGTAAGGACACAGATACGCAGTATTTT.

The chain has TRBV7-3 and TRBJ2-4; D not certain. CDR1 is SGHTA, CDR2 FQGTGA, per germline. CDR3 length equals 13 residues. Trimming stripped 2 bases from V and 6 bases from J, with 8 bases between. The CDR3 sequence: CASSLQSGNIQYF. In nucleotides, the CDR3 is TGTGCCAGCAGCTTACAATCAGGAAACATTCAGTACTTC.

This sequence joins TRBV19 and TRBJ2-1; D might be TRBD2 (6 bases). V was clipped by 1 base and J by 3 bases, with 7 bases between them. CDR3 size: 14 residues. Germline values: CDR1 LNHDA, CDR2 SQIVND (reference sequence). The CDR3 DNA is TGTGCCAGTAGTATAGGGGACTTCTACAATGAGCAGTTCTTC. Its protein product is CASSIGDFYNEQFF.

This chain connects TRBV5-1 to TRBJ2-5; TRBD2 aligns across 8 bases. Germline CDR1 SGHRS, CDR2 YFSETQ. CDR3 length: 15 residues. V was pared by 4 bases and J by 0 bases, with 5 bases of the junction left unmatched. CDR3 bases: TGCGCCAGCAGCGAGGGACTAGGGTACCAAGAGACCCAGTACTTC. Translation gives CASSEGLGYQETQYF.

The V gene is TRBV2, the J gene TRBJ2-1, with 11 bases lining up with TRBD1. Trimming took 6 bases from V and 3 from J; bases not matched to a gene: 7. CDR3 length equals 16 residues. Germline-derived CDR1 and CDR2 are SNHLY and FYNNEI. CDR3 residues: CASSPGTGGSYNEQFF. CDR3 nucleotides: TGTGCCAGCAGCCCCGGGACAGGGGGGAGCTACAATGAGCAGTTCTTC. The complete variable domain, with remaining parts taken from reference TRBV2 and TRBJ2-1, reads EPEVTQTPSHQVTQMGQEVILRCVPISNHLYFYWYRQILGQKVEFLVSFYNNEISEKSEIFDDQFSVERPDGSNFTLKIRSTKLEDSAMYFCASSPGTGGSYNEQFFGPGTRLTVL.

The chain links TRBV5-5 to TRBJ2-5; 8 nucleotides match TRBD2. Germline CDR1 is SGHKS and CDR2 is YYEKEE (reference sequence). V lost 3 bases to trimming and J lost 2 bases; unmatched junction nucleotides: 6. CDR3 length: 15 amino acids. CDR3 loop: CASSWTLAVQETQYF. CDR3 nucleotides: TGTGCCAGCAGCTGGACACTAGCGGTACAAGAGACCCAGTACTTC. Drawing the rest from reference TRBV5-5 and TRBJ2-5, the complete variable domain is DAGVTQSPTHLIKTRGQQVTLRCSPISGHKSVSWYQQVLGQGPQFIFQYYEKEERGRGNFPDRFSARQFPNYSSELNVNALLLGDSALYLCASSWTLAVQETQYFGPGTRLLVL.

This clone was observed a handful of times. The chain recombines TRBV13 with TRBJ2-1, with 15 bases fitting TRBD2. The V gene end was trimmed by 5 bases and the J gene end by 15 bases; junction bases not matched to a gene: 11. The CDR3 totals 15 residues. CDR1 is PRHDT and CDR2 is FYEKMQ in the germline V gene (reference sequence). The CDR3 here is CASSPSRTSGGAGFF. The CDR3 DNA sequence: TGTGCCAGCAGCCCATCCAGGACTAGCGGGGGGGCCGGGTTCTTC.

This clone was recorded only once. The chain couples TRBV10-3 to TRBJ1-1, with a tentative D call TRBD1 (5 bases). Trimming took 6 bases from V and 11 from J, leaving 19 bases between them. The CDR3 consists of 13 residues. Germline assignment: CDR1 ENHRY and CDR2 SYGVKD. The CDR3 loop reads CAIREVRDGGAFF. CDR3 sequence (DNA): TGTGCCATCAGGGAGGTCAGGGACGGAGGGGCTTTCTTT.

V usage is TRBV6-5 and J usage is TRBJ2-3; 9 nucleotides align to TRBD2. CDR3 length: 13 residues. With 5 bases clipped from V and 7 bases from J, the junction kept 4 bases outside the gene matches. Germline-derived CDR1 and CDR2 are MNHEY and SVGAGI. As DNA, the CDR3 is TGTGCCAGCAGTAGCGGGGGGATGAATACGCAGTATTTT. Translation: CASSSGGMNTQYF.

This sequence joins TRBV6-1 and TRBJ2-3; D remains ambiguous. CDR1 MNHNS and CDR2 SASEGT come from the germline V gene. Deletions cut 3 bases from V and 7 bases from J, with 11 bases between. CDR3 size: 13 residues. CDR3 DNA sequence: TGTGCCAGCAGTGAGGAACAGCCCAATACGCAGTATTTT. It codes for CASSEEQPNTQYF.

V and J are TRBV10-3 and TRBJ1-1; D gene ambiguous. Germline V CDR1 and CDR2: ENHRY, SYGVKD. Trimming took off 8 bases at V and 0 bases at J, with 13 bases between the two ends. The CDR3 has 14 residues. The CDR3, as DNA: TGTGCCATCCGAAAACAGAGCATGAACACTGAAGCTTTCTTT. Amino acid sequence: CAIRKQSMNTEAFF.